This passage covers 9 T cell receptor beta chains from one sample sequenced in a study of spatial heterogeneity in lung cancer. Indicated time point: blood at routine non-recurrence follow-up after resection. TCRdb redid the calling of the 5' RACE reads with MiXCR, one entry per CDR3 protein. Of about 47,000 distinct CDR3 sequences listed, approximately 10% were seen once; the top ten hold around 32%. The material was PBMCs, obtained at follow-up. These receptors originate from a male donor with early-stage non-small cell lung cancer.

This clonotype was found a few times. The chain recombines TRBV14 with TRBJ2-1; 10 bases match TRBD2. The CDR3 has 15 amino acids. CDR1 and CDR2 (germline): SGHDN, FVKESK. V was pared by 3 bases and J by 4 bases, with 3 bases of the junction left unmatched. In DNA, the CDR3 is TGTGCCAGCAGCCAGGGGACTAGCGTTTACAATGAGCAGTTCTTC. Encoded protein: CASSQGTSVYNEQFF.

This clonotype was seen a few times. J is TRBJ1-6 and V is TRBV12-3 or TRBV12-4; TRBD1 matches 9 bases. This CDR3 has 15 residues. The V segment lost 3 bases and the J segment 5 bases; nucleotides outside the gene matches: 2. The CDR3 sequence: CASSLGQGNNSPLHF. For the CDR3, the DNA is TGTGCCAGCAGTTTGGGACAGGGAAATAATTCACCCCTCCACTTT.

There are many counts of this clonotype. This CDR3 is CASSTSGQGYEQYF. The CDR3 DNA sequence: TGTGCCAGCAGTACATCGGGACAGGGATACGAGCAGTACTTC. The chain has TRBV6-5 and TRBJ2-7; 9 bases agree with TRBD1. Trimming at V came to 5 bases and at J to 4 bases, leaving 6 bases not matched to a gene. The CDR3 extends over 14 amino acids. The germline V gene has CDR1 MNHEY and CDR2 SVGAGI.

This clonotype was seen ten or more times. The J gene is TRBJ1-1, the V gene TRBV20-1, with D possibly matching TRBD1 (6 bases). This CDR3 spans 13 amino acids. The V end was cut by 4 bases, the J end by 3 bases, with 12 bases between. Germline V gene lookup returns CDR1 DFQATT and CDR2 SNEGSKA (reference sequence). CDR3 amino acids: CSAKRGVDTEAFF. The DNA for the CDR3 is TGCAGTGCTAAAAGGGGGGTCGACACTGAAGCTTTCTTT.

In its sample, this clonotype was seen many times. The rearrangement links TRBV7-3 to TRBJ2-2; weak D call: TRBD2 (6 bases). CDR3 length equals 14 residues. Trimming took 10 bases from V and 6 from J, leaving 18 bases between them. CDR1 and CDR2 (germline): SGHTA, FQGTGA. CDR3 loop: CATRRGAGAGELFF. CDR3 nucleotide sequence: TGTGCCACACGTCGTGGAGCGGGCGCCGGGGAGCTGTTTTTT. Full variable domain (missing parts from reference TRBV7-3 and TRBJ2-2): GAGVSQTPSNKVTEKGKYVELRCDPISGHTALYWYRQSLGQGPEFLIYFQGTGAADDSGLPNDRFFAVRPEGSVSTLKIQRTERGDSAVYLCATRRGAGAGELFFGEGSRLTVL.

The rearrangement links TRBV20-1 to TRBJ1-1; TRBD1 might be the D (5 bases). This CDR3 contains 15 residues. The germline CDR1 and CDR2 sequences are DFQATT and SNEGSKA (reference sequence). The CDR3 sequence is CRATLWGRANTEAFF. DNA of the CDR3: TGCAGGGCAACCCTTTGGGGGAGGGCGAACACTGAAGCTTTCTTT.

This clonotype occurred a few times. The V call is TRBV2, the J call TRBJ2-5, with 7 bases that match TRBD2. Germline CDR1 and CDR2: SNHLY and FYNNEI. The V and J ends lost 4 bases and 3 bases, in that order; junction bases with no gene match: 8. CDR3 size: 15 residues. The CDR3: CASSGDGGTKETQYF. In DNA, the CDR3 is TGTGCCAGCAGTGGGGACGGGGGGACCAAAGAGACCCAGTACTTC.

As concerns this clonotype: This sequence may be a read error, since a much larger clone differs from it by one base. The rearrangement joins TRBV28 to TRBJ1-1; no firm D call. This CDR3 region has 15 residues. With 4 bases removed from V and 1 base from J, the gap between germline ends came to 13 bases. CDR1 and CDR2 from the germline V gene are MDHEN and SYDVKM. The CDR3 nucleotides read TGTGCCAGCAGTTCTCCGGGGTCGCGGAACACTGAAGCTTTCTTT. It specifies CASSSPGSRNTEAFF.

The rearrangement uses TRBV29-1 and TRBJ1-5; D remains unclear. Between the trimmed V and J ends, which lost 7 bases and 3 bases, there was a span of 13 bases. Per the germline V gene, CDR1 is SQVTM and CDR2 is ANQGSEA. This CDR3 spans 13 amino acids. CDR3 amino acids: CSALPGNNQPQHF. The CDR3 DNA sequence: TGCAGCGCTCTGCCAGGAAACAATCAGCCCCAGCATTTT.